Included here is one T cell receptor (beta chain) sequence, with context. The target of this receptor is not known. Within one base of it there is no much larger clone, and no base qualities were kept. The data belong to a study of blood T cell repertoires in COVID-19 (dated by TCRdb to about 2020). In the study overall: Samples covering the acute and convalescent phases of COVID-19 were provided by collaborators in the United States, Italy and Spain. The prospective study material was composed of cDNA or gDNA derived from T cells, B-cell-depleted T cells, or PBMCs. Subjects who had been exposed to COVID-19, were actively infected with it, or had recovered from it provided the deeply sampled blood TCRbeta repertoires that made up the dataset. The repertoires were released in a freely available public database intended as a resource for research on the immune response to SARS-CoV-2. The samples were drawn from the first 160 participants of the ongoing ImmuneRACE study and from over a thousand subjects provided by 6 global collaborators. The sample metadata nearly always contained a de-identified subject ID, COVID-19 status, age in years and sex. Where available, HLA class I and class II types were obtained from metadata supplied by the sample provider rather than from assay-based typing. The investigation overall reported the following: Clinical and demographic metadata were provided uncurated, with the amount varying by source and participant.

In the prospective study, participants were about 18 to 95 years old, resided in 20 to 30 geographic areas of the United States, and were enrolled through a virtual design. Cohort assignment in the prospective study relied on participant-reported clinical history from a screening survey and a study questionnaire. ImmuneRACE Cohort 3 recovered participants were defined by two consecutive negative NP/OP PCR tests, healthcare professional clearance, or symptom resolution. In the prospective study, mobile phlebotomists collected whole blood, serum and a nasopharyngeal or oropharyngeal swab from each participant. Participants in the prospective study had the option to provide additional blood draws and questionnaires over a 2-month period. Before DNA extraction, prospective study blood samples were shipped either frozen or at room temperature. TCRbeta CDR3 regions were amplified from genomic DNA by means of the immunoSEQ Assay, a bias-controlled multiplex PCR. Under the source paper's analysis protocol: The number of nucleated cells in each sample was estimated by amplification of reference gene primers within the assay. To quantify the absolute abundance of each unique TCRbeta CDR3 rearrangement, sequence reads were collapsed and filtered. For each sample, productive Simpson clonality was calculated by taking the square root of Simpson's diversity index across productive rearrangements. Drawn from immuneACCESS, this table holds only the in-frame rearrangements with V and J called that TCRdb kept. Clones are partly lost; checked studies trace under half to an unresolved V gene and leave the rest unexplained. V, J and clone size were drawn from that table, and D and trimming were deduced from the DNA. In all, the sample holds around 310,000 clones, and just under 90% of those were seen once. The ten top clones hold roughly a tenth of the sample.

Trimming costs V 6 bases and J 2 bases, and their ends lie 10 bases apart. The CDR3, from cysteine to phenylalanine, totals 12 residues. Only the CDR3 region is kept as DNA, spanning 36 bases read in frame from base 1. The germline V gene encodes CDR1 SQVTM and CDR2 ANQGSEA. The sequence links TRBV29-1 to TRBJ1-2; no D gene call is confident. The TCR sequence derives from a woman aged 25 to 39 who had recovered from COVID-19. Material: PBMCs or T cells enriched from blood (not recorded which). The sequence in DNA is TGCAGCGTCTATTTACCGAACTATGGCTACACCTTC. Translated, it gives CSVYLPNYGYTF. Extended through the reference TRBV29-1 and TRBJ1-2 proteins, this CDR3 yields the full variable domain: SAVISQKPSRDICQRGTSLTIQCQVDSQVTMMFWYRQQPGQSLTLIATANQGSEATYESGFVIDKFPISRPNLTFSTLTVSNMSPEDSSIYLCSVYLPNYGYTFGSGTRLTVV.